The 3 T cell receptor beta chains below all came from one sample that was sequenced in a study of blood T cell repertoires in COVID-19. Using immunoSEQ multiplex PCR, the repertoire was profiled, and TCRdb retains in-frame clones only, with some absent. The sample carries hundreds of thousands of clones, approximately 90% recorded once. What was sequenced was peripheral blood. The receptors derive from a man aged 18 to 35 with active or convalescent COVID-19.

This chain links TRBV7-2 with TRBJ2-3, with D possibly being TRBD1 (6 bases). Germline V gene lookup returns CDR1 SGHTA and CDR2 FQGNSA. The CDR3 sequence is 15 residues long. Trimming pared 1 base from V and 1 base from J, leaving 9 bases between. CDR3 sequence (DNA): TGTGCCAGCAGCTTAGTAGAGGGGGGCACAGATACGCAGTATTTT. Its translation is CASSLVEGGTDTQYF. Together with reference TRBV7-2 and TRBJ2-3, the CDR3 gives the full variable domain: GAGVSQSPSNKVTEKGKDVELRCDPISGHTALYWYRQSLGQGLEFLIYFQGNSAPDKSGLPSDRFSAERTGGSVSTLTIQRTQQEDSAVYLCASSLVEGGTDTQYFGPGTRLTVL.

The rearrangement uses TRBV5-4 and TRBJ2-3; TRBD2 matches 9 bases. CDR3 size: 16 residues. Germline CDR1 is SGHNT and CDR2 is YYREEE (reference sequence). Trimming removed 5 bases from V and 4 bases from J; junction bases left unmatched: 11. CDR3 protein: CASRGDSGRGADTQYF. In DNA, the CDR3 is TGTGCCAGCAGGGGGGATAGCGGGAGAGGTGCAGATACGCAGTATTTT.

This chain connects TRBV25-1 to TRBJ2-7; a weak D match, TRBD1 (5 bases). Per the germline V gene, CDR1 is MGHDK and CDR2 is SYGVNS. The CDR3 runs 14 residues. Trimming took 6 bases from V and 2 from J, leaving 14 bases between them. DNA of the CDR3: TGTGCCAGCAGGGCAGGGCGCTCACCCTACGAGCAGTACTTC. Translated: CASRAGRSPYEQYF.